This TCR beta chain was sequenced for a study of cytomegalovirus exposure and HLA in healthy donors. Germline V lookup: CDR1 LNHDA, CDR2 SQIVND (reference sequence). This CDR3 is built from 15 residues. V was trimmed by 0 bases and J by 1 base, leaving 10 bases between them. 13 Jbeta primers and 60 Vbeta primers were used for the PCR. Libraries were prepared by immunoSEQ multiplex PCR; TCRdb keeps only in-frame clonotypes and omits some of them. In the table there are roughly 80,000 clones, over 55% of which are singletons. Whole-study findings and limits: Later analysis demonstrated an association between a missense DCLRE1C variant and TCR beta V- and J-gene trimming.

Judged by abundance, this clone is medium-sized. What it binds is not known. V is TRBV19 and J is TRBJ2-7; a possible D gene is TRBD2 (7 bases). The source of this sequence is a man younger than 45 in good health and CMV-seropositive. The material sequenced was PBMCs. DNA of the CDR3: TGTGCCAGTAGTATAGAGGGGGGGCATTCCTACGAGCAGTACTTC. Protein sequence: CASSIEGGHSYEQYF.